This is a list of T cell receptor beta chains from one sample in a study of blood T cell repertoires in COVID-19. Some clones are missing from TCRdb's copy, which holds only in-frame ones; the method was immunoSEQ multiplex PCR. The data hold 110,000 to 150,000 clones, with approximately 73% observed a single time. The specimen was peripheral blood. All receptors derive from a man aged 55 to 70 with acute or convalescent COVID-19. Both conserved end residues are trimmed from each CDR3.

TRBV6-4	TRBJ2-1	12	ASSESSTYNEQF
TRBV12-2	TRBJ1-5	12	ASRSDRSNQPQH
TRBV5-1	TRBJ2-2	15	ASSLPGLAGDTGELF
TRBV5-1	TRBJ2-1	13	ASSLSGTRRSEQF
TRBV5-4	TRBJ1-1	13	ASSTGTGRNTEAF
TRBV5-6	TRBJ2-3	15	ASSLGTIGSRTDTQY
TRBV7-9	TRBJ2-7	14	ASSLEGSGSVYEQY
TRBV14	TRBJ1-1	11	ASSRRDNTEAF
TRBV7-6	TRBJ2-7	12	ASSQDFTHYEQY
TRBV28	TRBJ2-2	12	ATRTSGYTGELF
TRBV4-1	TRBJ2-1	14	ASSQAGNVDQREQF
TRBV5-6	TRBJ2-7	11	ASSFSGAYEQY
TRBV6-5	TRBJ2-6	12	ASDSTPGANVLT
TRBV9	TRBJ2-1	14	ASSPQGAGGPNEQF
TRBV13	TRBJ1-1	12	ASSRRGGSHEAF
TRBV23-1	TRBJ2-7	14	ASSQSPGLPFYEQY
TRBV11-2	TRBJ2-2	12	ASSSSQGARELF
TRBV6-6	TRBJ1-1	12	ASQPVELNTEAF